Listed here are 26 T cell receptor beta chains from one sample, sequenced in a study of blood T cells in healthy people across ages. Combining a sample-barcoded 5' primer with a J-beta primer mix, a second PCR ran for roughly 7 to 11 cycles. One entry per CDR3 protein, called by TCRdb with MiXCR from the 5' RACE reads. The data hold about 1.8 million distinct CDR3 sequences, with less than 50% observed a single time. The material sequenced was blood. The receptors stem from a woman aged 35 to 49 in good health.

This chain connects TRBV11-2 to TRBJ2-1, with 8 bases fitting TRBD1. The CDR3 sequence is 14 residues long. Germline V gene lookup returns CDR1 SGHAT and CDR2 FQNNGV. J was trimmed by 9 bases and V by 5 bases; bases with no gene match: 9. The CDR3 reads CASSLARGQGEQFF. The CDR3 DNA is TGTGCCAGCAGCCTAGCCCGTGGACAGGGTGAGCAGTTCTTC.

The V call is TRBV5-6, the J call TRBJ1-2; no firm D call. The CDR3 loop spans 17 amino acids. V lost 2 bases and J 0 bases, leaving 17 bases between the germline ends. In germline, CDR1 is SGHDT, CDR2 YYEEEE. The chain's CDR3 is CASSFQAPFATNYGYTF. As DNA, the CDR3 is TGTGCCAGCAGCTTCCAGGCCCCATTCGCCACTAACTATGGCTACACCTTC.

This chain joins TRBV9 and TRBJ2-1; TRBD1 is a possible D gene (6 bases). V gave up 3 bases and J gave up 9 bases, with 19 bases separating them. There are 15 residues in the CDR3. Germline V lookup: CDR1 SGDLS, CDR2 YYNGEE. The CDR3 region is CASSGRQAQAREQFF. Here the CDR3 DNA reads TGTGCCAGCAGCGGAAGACAGGCCCAAGCCCGTGAGCAGTTCTTC.

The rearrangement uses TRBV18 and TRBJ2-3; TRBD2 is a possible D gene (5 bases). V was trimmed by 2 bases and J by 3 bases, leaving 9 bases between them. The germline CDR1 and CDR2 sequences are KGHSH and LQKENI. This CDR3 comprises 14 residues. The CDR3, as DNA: TGTGCCAGCTCACCATGGGGAGTGACAGATACGCAGTATTTT. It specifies CASSPWGVTDTQYF.

This chain's CDR3 is CSASVGGAQETQYF. As DNA, the CDR3 is TGCAGTGCTAGCGTCGGGGGGGCCCAAGAGACCCAGTACTTC. The J gene is TRBJ2-5, the V gene TRBV20-1; TRBD2 aligns across 8 bases. The CDR3 covers 14 residues. Trimming removed 3 bases from V and 1 base from J; junction bases left unmatched: 4. Germline CDR1 reads DFQATT; CDR2 reads SNEGSKA (reference sequence).

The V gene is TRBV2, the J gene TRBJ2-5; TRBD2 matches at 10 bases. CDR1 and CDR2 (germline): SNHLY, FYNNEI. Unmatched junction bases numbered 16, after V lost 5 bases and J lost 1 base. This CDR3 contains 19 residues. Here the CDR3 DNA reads TGTGCCAGCAGTCTCAATAGCGGGGGGACGTGGGGGAGCCAAGAGACCCAGTACTTC. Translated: CASSLNSGGTWGSQETQYF.

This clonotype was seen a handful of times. CDR3 amino acids: CASSSSRDSYGYTF. For the CDR3, the DNA is TGTGCCAGCTCCTCTTCCCGAGACAGCTATGGCTACACCTTC. The J gene is TRBJ1-2, the V gene TRBV6-1; D is possibly TRBD1 (5 bases). CDR1 and CDR2 (germline): MNHNS, SASEGT. V dropped 8 bases and J dropped 4 bases, with 17 bases sitting between them. CDR3 size: 14 residues.

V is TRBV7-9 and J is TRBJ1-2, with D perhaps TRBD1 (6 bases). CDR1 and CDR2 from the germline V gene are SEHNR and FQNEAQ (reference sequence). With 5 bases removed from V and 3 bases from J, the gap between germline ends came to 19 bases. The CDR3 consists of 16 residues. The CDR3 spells CASSQAGTPRDYGYTF. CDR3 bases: TGTGCCAGCAGCCAGGCAGGGACACCAAGAGACTATGGCTACACCTTC.

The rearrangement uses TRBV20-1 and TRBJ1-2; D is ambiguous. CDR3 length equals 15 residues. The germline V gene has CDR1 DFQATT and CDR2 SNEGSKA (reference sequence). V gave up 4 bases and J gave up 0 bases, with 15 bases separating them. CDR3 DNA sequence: TGCAGTGCTATTTCGGCGGAAGACTCTAACTATGGCTACACCTTC. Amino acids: CSAISAEDSNYGYTF.

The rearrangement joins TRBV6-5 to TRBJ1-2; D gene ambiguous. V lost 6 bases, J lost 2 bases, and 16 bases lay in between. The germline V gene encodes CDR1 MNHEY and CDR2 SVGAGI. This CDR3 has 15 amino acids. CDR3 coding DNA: TGTGCCAGCAGCCCCGGGCCCGATCTCAACTATGGCTACACCTTC. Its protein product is CASSPGPDLNYGYTF.

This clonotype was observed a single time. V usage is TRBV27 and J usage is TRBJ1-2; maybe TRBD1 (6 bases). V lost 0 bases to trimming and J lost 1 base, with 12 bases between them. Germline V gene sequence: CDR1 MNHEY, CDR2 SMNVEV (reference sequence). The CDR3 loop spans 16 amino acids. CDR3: CASSLSPNRDNYGYTF. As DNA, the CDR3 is TGTGCCAGCAGTTTATCGCCAAACAGGGATAACTATGGCTACACCTTC.

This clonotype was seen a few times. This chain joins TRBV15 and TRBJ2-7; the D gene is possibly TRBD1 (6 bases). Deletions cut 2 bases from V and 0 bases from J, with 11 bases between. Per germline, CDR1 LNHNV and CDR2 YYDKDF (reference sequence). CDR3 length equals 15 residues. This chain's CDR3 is CATSRLGQSSYEQYF. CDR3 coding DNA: TGTGCCACCAGCAGACTTGGACAGAGCTCCTACGAGCAGTACTTC.

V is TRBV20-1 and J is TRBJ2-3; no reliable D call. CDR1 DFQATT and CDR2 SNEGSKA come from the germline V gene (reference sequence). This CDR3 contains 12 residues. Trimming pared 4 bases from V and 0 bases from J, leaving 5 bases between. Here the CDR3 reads CSAKQSTDTQYF. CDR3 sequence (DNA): TGCAGTGCTAAGCAGAGCACAGATACGCAGTATTTT.

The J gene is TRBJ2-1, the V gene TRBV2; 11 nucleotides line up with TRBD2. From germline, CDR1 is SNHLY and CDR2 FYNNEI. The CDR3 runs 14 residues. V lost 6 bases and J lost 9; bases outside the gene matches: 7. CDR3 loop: CASSASGGLGEQFF. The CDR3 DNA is TGTGCCAGCAGCGCTAGCGGGGGGCTCGGTGAGCAGTTCTTC.

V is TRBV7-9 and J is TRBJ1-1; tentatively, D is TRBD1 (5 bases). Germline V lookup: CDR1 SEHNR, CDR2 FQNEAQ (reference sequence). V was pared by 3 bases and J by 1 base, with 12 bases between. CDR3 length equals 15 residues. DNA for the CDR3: TGTGCCAGCAGCTTGGAGACAAGGGGGAACACTGAAGCTTTCTTT. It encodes CASSLETRGNTEAFF.

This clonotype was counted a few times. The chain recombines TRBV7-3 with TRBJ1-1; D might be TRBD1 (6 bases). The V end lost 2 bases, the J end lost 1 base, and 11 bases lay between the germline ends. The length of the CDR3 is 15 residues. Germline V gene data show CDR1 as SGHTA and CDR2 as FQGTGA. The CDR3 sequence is CASSLRDTTNTEAFF. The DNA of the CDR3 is TGTGCCAGCAGCTTACGGGACACCACGAACACTGAAGCTTTCTTT. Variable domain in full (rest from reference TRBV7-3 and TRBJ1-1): GAGVSQTPSNKVTEKGKYVELRCDPISGHTALYWYRQSLGQGPEFLIYFQGTGAADDSGLPNDRFFAVRPEGSVSTLKIQRTERGDSAVYLCASSLRDTTNTEAFFGQGTRLTVV.

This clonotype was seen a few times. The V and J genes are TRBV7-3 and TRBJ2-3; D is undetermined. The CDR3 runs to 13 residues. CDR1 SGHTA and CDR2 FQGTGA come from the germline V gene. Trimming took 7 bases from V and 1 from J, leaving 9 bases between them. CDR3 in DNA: TGTGCCAGCACCTTGTCGGGCACAGATACGCAGTATTTT. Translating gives CASTLSGTDTQYF.

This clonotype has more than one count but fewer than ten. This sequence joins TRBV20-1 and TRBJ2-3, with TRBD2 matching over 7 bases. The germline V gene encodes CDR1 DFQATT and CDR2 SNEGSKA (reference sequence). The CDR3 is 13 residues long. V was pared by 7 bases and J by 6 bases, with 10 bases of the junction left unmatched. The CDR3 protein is CSGGRVAWDTQYF. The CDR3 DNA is TGCAGTGGGGGGAGGGTAGCTTGGGATACGCAGTATTTT.

The CDR3 loop is CAIQGLAVYNEQFF. The CDR3 coding sequence is TGTGCCATCCAAGGACTAGCGGTCTACAATGAGCAGTTCTTC. The rearrangement uses TRBV7-9 and TRBJ2-1; TRBD2 matches at 10 bases. The junction had 6 bases not matched to a gene; V was cut back by 10 bases and J by 3 bases. This CDR3 spans 14 amino acids. CDR1 and CDR2 (germline): SEHNR, FQNEAQ (reference sequence).

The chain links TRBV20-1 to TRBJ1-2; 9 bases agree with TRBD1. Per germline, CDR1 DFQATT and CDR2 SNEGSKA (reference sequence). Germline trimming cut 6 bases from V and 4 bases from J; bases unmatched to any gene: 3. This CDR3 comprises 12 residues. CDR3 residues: CSASDRGYGYTF. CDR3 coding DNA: TGCAGTGCATCGGACAGGGGCTATGGCTACACCTTC.

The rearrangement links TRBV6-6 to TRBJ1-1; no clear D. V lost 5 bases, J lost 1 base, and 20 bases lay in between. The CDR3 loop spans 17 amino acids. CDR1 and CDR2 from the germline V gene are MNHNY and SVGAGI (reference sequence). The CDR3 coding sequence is TGTGCCAGCAGTCCCCTAACAGAATCTAAAACGAACACTGAAGCTTTCTTT. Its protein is CASSPLTESKTNTEAFF.

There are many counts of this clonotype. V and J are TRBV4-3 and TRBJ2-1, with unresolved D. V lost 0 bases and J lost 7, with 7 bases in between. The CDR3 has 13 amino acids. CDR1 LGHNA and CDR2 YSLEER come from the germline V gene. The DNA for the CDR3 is TGCGCCAGCAGCCAAGATCGAGAGAATGAGCAGTTCTTC. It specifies CASSQDRENEQFF.

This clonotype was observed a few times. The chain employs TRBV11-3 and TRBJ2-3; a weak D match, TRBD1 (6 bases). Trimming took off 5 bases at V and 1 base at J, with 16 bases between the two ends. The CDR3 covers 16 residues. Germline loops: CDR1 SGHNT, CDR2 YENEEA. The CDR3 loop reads CASSLYRADGTDTQYF. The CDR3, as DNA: TGTGCCAGCAGCCTATACAGGGCTGATGGCACAGATACGCAGTATTTT.

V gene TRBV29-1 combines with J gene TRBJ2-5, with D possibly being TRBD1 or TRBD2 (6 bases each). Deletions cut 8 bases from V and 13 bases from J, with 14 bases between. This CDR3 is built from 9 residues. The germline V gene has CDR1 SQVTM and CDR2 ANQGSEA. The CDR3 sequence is CSLRGVAYF. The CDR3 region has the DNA TGCAGCCTTAGGGGGGTAGCGTACTTC.

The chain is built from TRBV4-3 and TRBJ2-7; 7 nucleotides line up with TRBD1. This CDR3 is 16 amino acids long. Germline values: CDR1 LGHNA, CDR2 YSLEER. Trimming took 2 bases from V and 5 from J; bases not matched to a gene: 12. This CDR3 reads CASSQKIARDSNEQYF. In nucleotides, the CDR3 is TGCGCCAGCAGCCAAAAGATAGCCCGGGACAGCAACGAGCAGTACTTC.

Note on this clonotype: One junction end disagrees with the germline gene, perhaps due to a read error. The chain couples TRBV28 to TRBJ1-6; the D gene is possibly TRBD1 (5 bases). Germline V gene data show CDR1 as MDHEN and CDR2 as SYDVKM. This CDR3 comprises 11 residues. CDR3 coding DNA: TGTGCCAGCGAGGGGAATTCACTCCTCCACTTT. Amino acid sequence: CASEGNSLLHF. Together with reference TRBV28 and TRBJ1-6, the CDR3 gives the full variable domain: DVKVTQSSRYLVKRTGEKVFLECVQDMDHENMFWYRQDPGLGLRLIYFSYDVKMKEKGDIPEGYSVSREKKERFSLILESASTNQTSMYLCASEGNSLLHFGNGTRLTVT.